This TCR beta chain was observed in a study of Tregs in tolerant kidney transplant recipients. The CDR3 consists of 12 residues. Looked up from germline, CDR1 is LNHDA and CDR2 is SQIVND (reference sequence). V was shortened by 10 bases and J by 4 bases, with 11 bases between the two germline ends. This clone was recorded a few times. Produced via immunoSEQ multiplex PCR; TCRdb's table is partial and in-frame only. The sample comprises about 240,000 clones, 80% to 85% of which are singletons, and approximately 0.69% rests with the top ten. Specimen: CD4+ T cells from blood. The receptor was derived from a human donor in good health. This chain connects TRBV19 to TRBJ1-5; D remains ambiguous. CDR3 loop: CATRSHNQPQHF. The CDR3 bases are TGTGCCACCCGGAGCCATAATCAGCCCCAGCATTTT.